This TCR beta chain was retrieved from a study of CD8+CD57+ T cells in acquired aplastic anemia. General study findings and limits: Patients and controls shared 25 to 30 CD8+ CDR3 sequences.

The CDR3 contains 17 residues. Unmatched junction bases numbered 5, after V lost 0 bases and J lost 0 bases. Germline V gives CDR1 LGHNA, CDR2 YNFKEQ. Points on this clonotype: Its target is unknown.

Profiles of TCR beta VDJ and CDR3 were generated from a genomic DNA template. Each CDR3 protein is one row after TCRdb ran MiXCR on the reads. The profile shows 450,000 to 600,000 distinct CDR3 sequences, approximately 33% of them singletons. An expansion of CD8+CD57+ cells by flow cytometry had been shown in patients chosen for sequencing. The source of this sequence is a human donor with aplastic anemia. The J gene is TRBJ2-1, the V gene TRBV4-2; 7 bases fit TRBD2. The sequenced sample consisted of sorted CD4+, CD8+, or CD8+CD57+ T cells (not recorded which) from PBMCs. CDR3 DNA sequence: TGTGCCAGCAGCCAAGAGGCGGGGGTGATCTCCTACAATGAGCAGTTCTTC. This translates into CASSQEAGVISYNEQFF.